This TCR beta chain is from a study of T cell clones after liver transplantation. Overall study context: Subjects received no induction therapy and standard immunosuppression until randomization at 12-24 months post-transplant.

Profiled with immunoSEQ multiplex PCR; TCRdb holds only in-frame clones, not every one. The table includes around 71,000 clones, about four fifths detected once. CDR1 is SGHRS, CDR2 YFSETQ, per germline. The CDR3 runs to 16 residues. V was clipped by 1 base and J by 0 bases, with 11 bases between them. The V gene is TRBV5-1, the J gene TRBJ1-3; possibly TRBD1 for D (5 bases). Source: CD4+ T cells from blood, taken 12 months after liver transplant. The receptor comes from a human patient who received a liver transplant. Some of these T cells may belong to the graft donor. The CDR3 reads CASSLQQVISGNTIYF. For the CDR3, the DNA is TGCGCCAGCAGCTTGCAACAGGTCATCTCTGGAAACACCATATATTTT.